The TCR beta chain under discussion was sequenced for a study of blood T cell repertoires in COVID-19. Study-wide context: Nucleic acid was either cDNA or gDNA, and it came from T cells, B-cell-depleted T cells, or PBMCs.

Generated by immunoSEQ multiplex PCR, the TCRdb table keeps only in-frame clones and is missing some. The table includes under 80,000 clones, 75% to 85% detected once. The receptor was derived from a woman aged 55-75 years with acute or convalescent COVID-19. Sequencing input: peripheral blood.

The DNA for the CDR3 is TGTGCCACCAGGCCGGCGGGGGTCACAGATACGCAGTATTTT. Amino acid sequence: CATRPAGVTDTQYF. The chain links TRBV2 to TRBJ2-3, with 7 positions matching TRBD2. The CDR3 totals 14 residues. Germline values: CDR1 SNHLY, CDR2 FYNNEI. V was clipped by 10 bases and J by 2 bases; unmatched bases: 9.